Included here is one T cell receptor beta chain sequence, with context. This clonotype has only a few counts. The antigen it binds to is not known. No quality values exist for individual bases; no much larger clone is one base distant. The data were obtained in a study of human T cells and chemical hapten exposure (dated by TCRdb to the early 2020s). Study-level background: For sensitization, 2% DPC in acetone was applied to a 2 cm by 2 cm area of upper inner arm skin. Patch testing was done on the upper back using Finn chambers containing 0.01% DPC, and results were scored after 6 days according to International Contact Dermatitis Research Group standards. The mostly female patient cohort included alopecia areata with under or over 50% scalp involvement, alopecia totalis and alopecia universalis. The libraries were sequenced as a pool, and the TCR yield per sample differed mostly because of small variations in library volumes within the pool. Throughout the study period of around 24 weeks, patients also received therapeutic DPC doses to the scalp every week. Twenty-nine alopecia patients gave blood for TCR sequencing at one to four time points (pre-sensitization, 2, 6 and 24 weeks). Blood samples were taken from patients before sensitization (week 0) and at 2, 6 and about 24 weeks after DPC sensitization. Peripheral blood TCR repertoire changes were tracked in vivo in alopecia patients during primary and secondary sensitization to the hapten diphenylcyclopropenone (DPC).

This sample's time point label indicates: patch test 2, 6 weeks after DPC sensitization. The meaning of the sample's treatment or condition label: therapeutic diphenylcyclopropenone sensitization with weekly scalp DPC. At every patch-test visit, the blood draw took place before the patch test was put on. Patients were considered eligible if aged 18 to 70, diagnosed with alopecia and deemed suitable for DPC therapy, and patients were excluded if pregnant. Total RNA was extracted from unfractionated whole blood collected in Tempus Blood RNA tubes. Counted from cysteine to phenylalanine, this CDR3 has 15 amino acids. Here the CDR3 DNA is all that survives: 45 bases in frame from base 1. At the junction V is shortened by 3 bases and J by 9 bases, with 15 bases in between. CDR1 and CDR2 are drawn from the germline V gene (reference sequence): MNHEY, SMNVEV. The library relied on RACE. The data were produced on a NextSeq 500. During library preparation, unique molecular identifiers were attached to individual cDNA molecules so that TCRs could be counted quantitatively and reproducibly. From each blood RNA sample, both TCR alpha and TCR beta chains were sequenced. The authors' analysis ran thus. A median of approximately 96,000 TCRs per sample was observed, with a range of roughly 23,224 to 750,000. The Decombinator software suite was used to annotate the V, J and CDR3 of the TCR reads. Every sample was subsampled to the same number of TCRs (28,000) for the PS versus PT1 abundance plots. TCRs were defined as expanded if absent before sensitization and observed at least eight times at the 2-week time point. Using fastp at Q25 and MiXCR, TCRdb reprocessed the public reads and kept productive beta chains. Rows with one shared CDR3 protein collapse into an entry with the most common genes and DNA. TCRdb, rather than the study authors, made the V and J calls. The sample includes under 450,000 distinct CDR3 sequences, with about 6.3% observed a single time. Clones ranked in the top ten supply 4.5% to 6% of the sample.

Beyond this particular receptor, the publication reports: DPC sensitization did not change the number of TCRs with a frequency above 1 in 1000, and there was no evidence of changes in global repertoire structure. After repeated subsampling, changes were observed in the strength of the expansion versus patch-test correlation and in the threshold at which the correlation became significant. Because all patients had alopecia, a presumed autoimmune disease, the immune response of the patients might differ from that of healthy individuals. Patch test score was positively correlated with the number of PT1 expanded TCRs, with significance at thresholds 8, 16 and 32 but not at 4. Significantly more large CDR3 similarity clusters were formed by expanded TCRs than by pre-sensitization or healthy control sets, consistent with antigen-driven responses.

The source was whole blood, collected in connection with sensitization to the hapten diphenylcyclopropenone (DPC). The clonotype comes from a woman under 30 with alopecia areata. Some clones in this sample may be carry-over from other donors' samples. The rearranged chain carries TRBV27 and TRBJ1-6, with the identity of the D gene unclear. The CDR3 protein sequence reads: CASSLGGNHLSPLHF. The nucleotide sequence is TGTGCCAGCAGTTTGGGCGGAAATCATCTTTCACCCCTCCACTTT.